The clone carrying this T cell receptor (beta chain) was recorded once. Antigen: not known. The V end lost 5 bases, the J end lost 0 bases, and 14 bases lay between the germline ends. The CDR3 consists of 15 residues. In germline, CDR1 is MDHEN, CDR2 SYDVKM. Arm-PCR of CDR3 regions and iRepertoire HTBI primers were the basis on which TCR beta libraries were built. In the study's own analysis: Samples jointly harbored 62 TRBV and about 14 TRBJ segments. TCRdb recomputed calls from the multiplex PCR reads with MiXCR, one row per CDR3 protein. TCRdb, rather than the study authors, made the V and J calls. The sample has around 330,000 distinct CDR3 sequences, about 20% seen once. The sample's time point: newly diagnosed GD, antithyroid drugs for less than 3 months. Following extraction of RNA from PBMCs, that RNA was used to make the TCR library. Each patient gave around 8.1 milliliters of EDTA-anticoagulated peripheral blood.

This specimen belongs to a study of regulatory T cells in long-lasting Graves disease. General study findings and limits: Lower TCR diversity characterized persistent Graves' patients relative to newly diagnosed patients. Preferential use of TRBV28, TRBJ1-2 and TRBJ2-5 was seen in persistent disease.

The sample was peripheral blood mononuclear cells (PBMCs), taken at new diagnosis, from a patient treated with antithyroid drugs. This receptor was obtained from a female donor with Graves disease. The gene calls are TRBV28 and TRBJ2-7; tentatively, D is TRBD2 (6 bases). CDR3 protein: CASSTLRDFSYEQYF. The CDR3 DNA sequence: TGTGCCAGCAGTACTCTCCGGGACTTCTCCTACGAGCAGTACTTC.